Listed below are T cell receptor beta chains from one sample, sequenced in a study of blood T cell repertoires in COVID-19. The method was immunoSEQ multiplex PCR; TCRdb's version includes in-frame clones alone and lacks a portion of them. Here the sample spans approximately 250,000 clones, about 80% being singletons. Sequenced: peripheral blood. These receptors originate from a human donor in a cohort sampled during active COVID-19. The CDR3 runs from the conserved cysteine through the conserved F or W. Each record gives: V gene, J gene, D gene, clone size, CDR3 DNA, CDR3 protein. A D gene is named only where the DNA matches it firmly. Clone size is not always given. Where it is, it says once, few, many or a class for expanded clones.

V gene: TRBV7-9; J gene: TRBJ2-5; D gene: .; clone size: .; CDR3 DNA: TGTGCCAGCAGCTTAGCTTCGGTTCTGGTCGAGACCCAGTACTTC; CDR3 protein: CASSLASVLVETQYF
V gene: TRBV6-5; J gene: TRBJ2-1; D gene: .; clone size: .; CDR3 DNA: TGTGCCAGCAGTTACGAGGGCGCCCTAGGAAATGAGCAGTTCTTC; CDR3 protein: CASSYEGALGNEQFF
V gene: TRBV18; J gene: TRBJ1-3; D gene: .; clone size: once; CDR3 DNA: TGTGCCAGCTCACCACAAGCCGCGGTTGGAAACACCATATATTTT; CDR3 protein: CASSPQAAVGNTIYF
V gene: TRBV25-1; J gene: TRBJ2-7; D gene: TRBD2; clone size: .; CDR3 DNA: TGTGCCAGCAGTGCCTCCGGGACTAGCTACCACGAGCAGTACTTC; CDR3 protein: CASSASGTSYHEQYF
V gene: TRBV19; J gene: TRBJ2-7; D gene: TRBD1; clone size: .; CDR3 DNA: TGTGCCAGTATTGTACAGGGGGATTCCTACGAGCAGTACTTC; CDR3 protein: CASIVQGDSYEQYF
V gene: TRBV14; J gene: TRBJ2-2; D gene: .; clone size: .; CDR3 DNA: TGTGCCAGCAGCCCGACAGGGAGGCTAGGGGAGCTGTTTTTT; CDR3 protein: CASSPTGRLGELFF
V gene: TRBV27; J gene: TRBJ2-1; D gene: .; clone size: .; CDR3 DNA: TGTGCCTCCCGGAGGGGGGGCCTTGGTGAGCAGTTCTTC; CDR3 protein: CASRRGGLGEQFF
V gene: TRBV6-5; J gene: TRBJ1-2; D gene: TRBD1; clone size: .; CDR3 DNA: TGTGCCAGCAGACTTACAGGGGGCGTTGACTACACCTTC; CDR3 protein: CASRLTGGVDYTF
V gene: TRBV6-2/TRBV6-3; J gene: TRBJ2-3; D gene: TRBD2; clone size: once; CDR3 DNA: TGTGCCAGCAGTCCCGCCCGGACTAGCGGTACAGATACGCAGTATTTT; CDR3 protein: CASSPARTSGTDTQYF
V gene: TRBV6-5; J gene: TRBJ2-7; D gene: TRBD2; clone size: .; CDR3 DNA: TGTGCCAGCAGTTCCCCGGGACTAGCGGGAGGGTTCGAGCAGTACTTC; CDR3 protein: CASSSPGLAGGFEQYF
V gene: TRBV28; J gene: TRBJ2-7; D gene: TRBD1; clone size: few; CDR3 DNA: TGTGCCAGCAAAACCGGGACAGAATTAAGGGAGTACTTC; CDR3 protein: CASKTGTELREYF
V gene: TRBV7-3; J gene: TRBJ2-7; D gene: TRBD1; clone size: .; CDR3 DNA: TGTGCCAGCAGCTTACCAACAGGGGCAAGGTTTTTCTACGAGCAGTACTTC; CDR3 protein: CASSLPTGARFFYEQYF
V gene: TRBV5-5; J gene: TRBJ2-7; D gene: .; clone size: once; CDR3 DNA: TGTGCCAGCAGCTTGATCCTTTCAACAGGGAGTGATGAGCAGTACTTC; CDR3 protein: CASSLILSTGSDEQYF
V gene: TRBV5-5; J gene: TRBJ2-3; D gene: TRBD1; clone size: .; CDR3 DNA: TGTGCCAGCAGCTTACAGGGGTCCACAGATACGCAGTATTTT; CDR3 protein: CASSLQGSTDTQYF
V gene: TRBV6-5; J gene: TRBJ1-2; D gene: TRBD1; clone size: .; CDR3 DNA: TGTGCCAGCAGTTTGGGACAGGGAAACTATGGCTACACCTTC; CDR3 protein: CASSLGQGNYGYTF
V gene: TRBV19; J gene: TRBJ1-5; D gene: .; clone size: .; CDR3 DNA: TGTGCCAGTAGACAACGGGGGGATGGTCTAGTCTACAATCAGCCCCAGCATTTT; CDR3 protein: CASRQRGDGLVYNQPQHF
V gene: TRBV18; J gene: TRBJ2-1; D gene: .; clone size: .; CDR3 DNA: TGTGCCAGCTCACCACCCGTGCCAGGGCGGCACAATGAGCAGTTCTTC; CDR3 protein: CASSPPVPGRHNEQFF
V gene: TRBV6-6; J gene: TRBJ2-7; D gene: .; clone size: .; CDR3 DNA: TGTGCCAGCAGCCCACCCCAAGCGGCAAGGGAGCAGTACTTC; CDR3 protein: CASSPPQAAREQYF
V gene: TRBV6-2/TRBV6-3; J gene: TRBJ2-3; D gene: .; clone size: .; CDR3 DNA: TGTGCCAGCAGTTACTCCTCTAGCAAATATAGCACAGATACGCAGTATTTT; CDR3 protein: CASSYSSSKYSTDTQYF
V gene: TRBV7-9; J gene: TRBJ2-3; D gene: .; clone size: once; CDR3 DNA: TGTGCCAGCAGCTCCAGTTCACGATACACAGATACGCAGTATTTT; CDR3 protein: CASSSSSRYTDTQYF
V gene: TRBV19; J gene: TRBJ2-2; D gene: .; clone size: .; CDR3 DNA: TGTGCCAGTAGGAGGACAGTGGGGACCGGGGAGCTGTTTTTT; CDR3 protein: CASRRTVGTGELFF
V gene: TRBV10-1; J gene: TRBJ2-1; D gene: .; clone size: .; CDR3 DNA: TGCGCCAGCAGTGGCAGGTCAAATGAGCAGTTCTTC; CDR3 protein: CASSGRSNEQFF
V gene: TRBV6-4; J gene: TRBJ2-3; D gene: .; clone size: once; CDR3 DNA: TGTGCCAGCAGTGGCGGCTTCGGGGGGCCCGGAGATACGCAGTATTTT; CDR3 protein: CASSGGFGGPGDTQYF
V gene: TRBV5-4; J gene: TRBJ1-3; D gene: TRBD1; clone size: .; CDR3 DNA: TGTGCCAGCAGCCCTGACAGGGGAGGTCCCGGAAACACCATATATTTT; CDR3 protein: CASSPDRGGPGNTIYF
V gene: TRBV4-2; J gene: TRBJ2-1; D gene: TRBD1; clone size: .; CDR3 DNA: TGTGCCAGCAGCCATCGACAGGGGGCGGAAAGCAATGAGCAGTTCTTC; CDR3 protein: CASSHRQGAESNEQFF
V gene: TRBV5-6; J gene: TRBJ1-2; D gene: TRBD1; clone size: .; CDR3 DNA: TGTGCCAGCAGCTTGTCGGGACAGGGAGAGGCCCTTAGGTATGGCTACACCTTC; CDR3 protein: CASSLSGQGEALRYGYTF
V gene: TRBV6-2/TRBV6-3; J gene: TRBJ2-5; D gene: .; clone size: .; CDR3 DNA: TGTGCCAGCAGTTACTCTCGACCTAGAGAAGAGACCCAGTACTTC; CDR3 protein: CASSYSRPREETQYF
V gene: TRBV5-1; J gene: TRBJ1-4; D gene: .; clone size: .; CDR3 DNA: TGCGCCAGCAGCTTGGGACTAGCGGGAGTAAAAGAAAAACTGTTTTTT; CDR3 protein: CASSLGLAGVKEKLFF
V gene: TRBV24-1; J gene: TRBJ1-5; D gene: .; clone size: .; CDR3 DNA: TGTGCCACCAAAGGTCGGGGTCAGCCCCAGCATTTT; CDR3 protein: CATKGRGQPQHF
V gene: TRBV19; J gene: TRBJ2-7; D gene: .; clone size: .; CDR3 DNA: TGTGCCAGTAGTACCACCACAGGATCCGAGCAGTACTTC; CDR3 protein: CASSTTTGSEQYF
V gene: TRBV27; J gene: TRBJ2-7; D gene: TRBD1; clone size: .; CDR3 DNA: TGTGCCAGCAGTTTAAGGGACAGGGATCACGAGCAGTACTTC; CDR3 protein: CASSLRDRDHEQYF
V gene: TRBV4-2; J gene: TRBJ2-3; D gene: TRBD2; clone size: .; CDR3 DNA: TGTGCCAGCAGCCAGCAGACTAGCGGGGGGCAGGGAGATACGCAGTATTTT; CDR3 protein: CASSQQTSGGQGDTQYF
V gene: TRBV7-9; J gene: TRBJ2-2; D gene: .; clone size: .; CDR3 DNA: TGTGCCAGCAGCTTTAAGCGAGAGAACACCGGGGAGCTGTTTTTT; CDR3 protein: CASSFKRENTGELFF